The sequence of this TCR beta chain was determined in a study of control samples from healthy donors and cancer patients. The data were produced by immunoSEQ multiplex PCR, yet TCRdb's version contains in-frame clones alone and is incomplete. The data hold some 410,000 clones, with about 93% observed a single time. The CDR3 is 15 residues long. In germline, CDR1 is LNHDA, CDR2 SQIVND (reference sequence). Trimming left V 9 bases short and J 6 bases short, with 22 bases between. The material sequenced was PBMCs. The receptor's source is a middle-aged man with head and neck cancer. The chain uses TRBV19 and TRBJ2-3; D possibly corresponds to TRBD2 (5 bases). CDR3 in DNA: TGTGCCAGGGTCTTGCGGGCGAAACGAACGGATACGCAGTATTTT. Translation gives CARVLRAKRTDTQYF.